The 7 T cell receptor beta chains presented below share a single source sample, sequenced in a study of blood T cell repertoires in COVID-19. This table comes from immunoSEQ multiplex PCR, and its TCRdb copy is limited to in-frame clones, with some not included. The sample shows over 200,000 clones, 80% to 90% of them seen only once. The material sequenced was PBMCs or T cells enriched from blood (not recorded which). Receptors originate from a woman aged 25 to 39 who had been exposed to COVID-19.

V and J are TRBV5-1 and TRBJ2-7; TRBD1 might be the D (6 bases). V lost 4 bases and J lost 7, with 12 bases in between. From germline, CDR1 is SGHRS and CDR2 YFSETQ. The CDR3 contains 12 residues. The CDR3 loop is CASSQQGWEQYF. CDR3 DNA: TGCGCCAGCAGCCAACAGGGTTGGGAGCAGTACTTC.

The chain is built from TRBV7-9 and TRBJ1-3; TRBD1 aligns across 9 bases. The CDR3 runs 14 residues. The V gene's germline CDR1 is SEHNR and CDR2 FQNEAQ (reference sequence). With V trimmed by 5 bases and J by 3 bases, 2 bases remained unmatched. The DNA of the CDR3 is TGTGCCAGCAGCCGGGACAGGGATGGAAACACCATATATTTT. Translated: CASSRDRDGNTIYF. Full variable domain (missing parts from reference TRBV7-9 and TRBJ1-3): DTGVSQNPRHKITKRGQNVTFRCDPISEHNRLYWYRQTLGQGPEFLTYFQNEAQLEKSRLLSDRFSAERPKGSFSTLEIQRTEQGDSAMYLCASSRDRDGNTIYFGEGSWLTVV.

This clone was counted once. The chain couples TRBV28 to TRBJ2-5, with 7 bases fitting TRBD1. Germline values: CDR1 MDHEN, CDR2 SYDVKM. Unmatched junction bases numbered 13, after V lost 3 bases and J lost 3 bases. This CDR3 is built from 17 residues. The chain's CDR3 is CASSFDPGQSREETQYF. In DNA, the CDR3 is TGTGCCAGCAGTTTTGATCCGGGACAGAGTCGGGAAGAGACCCAGTACTTC.

The chain's CDR3 is CAISESKIRGDEKLFF. The CDR3 DNA reads TGTGCCATCAGTGAGTCGAAAATCAGGGGAGATGAAAAACTGTTTTTT. This chain connects TRBV10-3 to TRBJ1-4, with D possibly matching TRBD1 (6 bases). The V end lost 0 bases, the J end lost 6 bases, and 14 bases lay between the germline ends. This CDR3 is built from 16 residues. Germline lookup yields CDR1 ENHRY and CDR2 SYGVKD.

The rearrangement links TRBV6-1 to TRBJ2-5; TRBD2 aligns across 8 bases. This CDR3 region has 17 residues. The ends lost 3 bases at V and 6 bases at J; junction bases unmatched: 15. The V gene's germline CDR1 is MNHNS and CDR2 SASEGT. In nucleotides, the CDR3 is TGTGCCAGCAGTGACCCGGCCGGGACTAGTGGCAAAAAGACCCAGTACTTC. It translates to CASSDPAGTSGKKTQYF.

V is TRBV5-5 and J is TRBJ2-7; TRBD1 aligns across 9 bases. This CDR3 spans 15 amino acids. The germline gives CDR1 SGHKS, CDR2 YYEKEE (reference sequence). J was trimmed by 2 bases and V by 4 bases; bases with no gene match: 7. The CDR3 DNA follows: TGTGCCAGCAGCCAATTGGGGACAGGGACCTACGAGCAGTACTTC. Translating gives CASSQLGTGTYEQYF.

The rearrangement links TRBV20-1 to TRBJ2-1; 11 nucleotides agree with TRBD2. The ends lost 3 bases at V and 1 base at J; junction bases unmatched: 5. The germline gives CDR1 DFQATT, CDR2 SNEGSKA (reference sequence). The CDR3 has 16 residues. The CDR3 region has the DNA TGCAGTGCTAGTGGACTAGCGGGTCTTTCCTACAATGAGCAGTTCTTC. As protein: CSASGLAGLSYNEQFF.